One sample yielded the 25 T cell receptor beta chains listed below, sequenced in a study of shared clonotypes between healthy human individuals. Measured with immunoSEQ multiplex PCR; TCRdb has only the in-frame clones, and not every one. The table records 2 million to 2.5 million clones, around 92% of them present only once. Sample: naive CD4+ T cells from PBMCs. The subset: CD45RA+ positively selected. The source of these receptors is a man between 18 and 29 years old in good health. Some clones in this sample may be carry-over from other donors' samples.

V usage is TRBV11-2 and J usage is TRBJ2-1, with TRBD2 matching over 11 bases. This CDR3 comprises 17 residues. Germline CDR1 and CDR2: SGHAT and FQNNGV. With 2 bases clipped from V and 3 bases from J, the junction kept 6 bases outside the gene matches. DNA for the CDR3: TGTGCCAGCAGCTTAACTAGCGGGAGAGGGGACTACAATGAGCAGTTCTTC. The encoded protein is CASSLTSGRGDYNEQFF.

V usage is TRBV7-2 and J usage is TRBJ2-2; possible D gene TRBD2, 5 bases. Germline CDR1 is SGHTA and CDR2 is FQGNSA. CDR3 length equals 14 residues. Between the trimmed V and J ends, which lost 2 bases and 7 bases, there was a span of 11 bases. CDR3 in DNA: TGTGCCAGCAGCTTATGGGAGACCGTCGGGGAGCTGTTTTTT. Translating it yields CASSLWETVGELFF.

This clone was picked up a small number of times. This sample includes further DNA sequences coding for the same CDR3. The rearrangement uses TRBV2 and TRBJ1-1; no reliable D call. The CDR3 has 11 residues. The germline V gene has CDR1 SNHLY and CDR2 FYNNEI. V lost 4 bases and J 2 bases, leaving 2 bases between the germline ends. Here the CDR3 reads CASSVNTEAFF. The CDR3 coding sequence is TGTGCCAGCAGTGTAAACACTGAAGCTTTCTTT.

V usage is TRBV7-8 and J usage is TRBJ1-1, with D maybe TRBD1 (5 bases). With 5 bases removed from V and 1 base from J, the gap between germline ends came to 20 bases. This CDR3 comprises 17 residues. Germline CDR1 SGHVS, CDR2 FQNEAQ. The DNA for the CDR3 is TGTGCCAGCAGCCGAGGGCTGGGACGGACGACGAACACTGAAGCTTTCTTT. It codes for CASSRGLGRTTNTEAFF.

The rearrangement links TRBV28 to TRBJ2-1, with unresolved D. The V end lost 1 base, the J end lost 0 bases, and 10 bases lay between the germline ends. CDR1 MDHEN and CDR2 SYDVKM come from the germline V gene. This CDR3 region has 16 residues. CDR3 nucleotide sequence: TGTGCCAGCAGTTTATTCGCCGCCAGCTCCTACAATGAGCAGTTCTTC. Translated: CASSLFAASSYNEQFF.

The J gene is TRBJ1-1, the V gene TRBV6-5; no reliable D call. V was trimmed by 2 bases and J by 0 bases, leaving 13 bases between them. This CDR3 comprises 16 residues. Germline loops: CDR1 MNHEY, CDR2 SVGAGI. CDR3 in DNA: TGTGCCAGCAGTTACGTCCCGGGTAAGGTGAACACTGAAGCTTTCTTT. Translated, it gives CASSYVPGKVNTEAFF.

The rearrangement uses TRBV27 and TRBJ1-4; the D is unclear. The V end was cut by 0 bases, the J end by 7 bases, with 12 bases between. Germline CDR1 MNHEY, CDR2 SMNVEV (reference sequence). The CDR3 is made up of 15 amino acids. In DNA, the CDR3 is TGTGCCAGCAGTTTATCGCGAGGGCCTGGTGAAAAACTGTTTTTT. Translating gives CASSLSRGPGEKLFF.

The rearrangement links TRBV28 to TRBJ2-3, with TRBD1 matching over 7 bases. J gave up 4 bases and V 3 bases, and 13 bases lay outside the gene matches. The CDR3 runs 17 residues. Germline assignment: CDR1 MDHEN and CDR2 SYDVKM. This CDR3 reads CASSFPPGQRVSDTQYF. In nucleotides, the CDR3 is TGTGCCAGCAGTTTCCCGCCGGGACAGAGAGTTTCAGATACGCAGTATTTT.

This clone was picked up one time. The chain carries TRBV6-5 and TRBJ2-7; 10 positions match TRBD2. The CDR3 is 14 amino acids. The germline V gene encodes CDR1 MNHEY and CDR2 SVGAGI. V lost 6 bases to trimming and J lost 5 bases; unmatched junction nucleotides: 7. CDR3 sequence (DNA): TGTGCCAGCAGACGTCTTAGCGGGAGGCACGAGCAGTACTTC. It codes for CASRRLSGRHEQYF.

The rearrangement links TRBV28 to TRBJ1-6; 8 bases agree with TRBD1. This CDR3 contains 13 residues. V lost 7 bases and J lost 7; bases outside the gene matches: 3. Germline V gives CDR1 MDHEN, CDR2 SYDVKM. This CDR3 reads CASTRTGNSPLHF. CDR3 DNA sequence: TGTGCCAGCACGAGGACAGGGAATTCACCCCTCCACTTT.

This clone came up once. The rearrangement uses TRBV14 and TRBJ1-1; possibly TRBD1 for D (6 bases). V dropped 4 bases and J dropped 8 bases, with 14 bases sitting between them. This CDR3 contains 13 residues. Germline values: CDR1 SGHDN, CDR2 FVKESK. The CDR3 nucleotides read TGTGCCAGCAGCCGGGGACGGGGGGCGGAAGCTTTCTTT. This sequence encodes CASSRGRGAEAFF.

The chain carries TRBV7-2 and TRBJ1-2; D is unclear. V gave up 1 base and J gave up 7 bases, with 10 bases separating them. Germline lookup yields CDR1 SGHTA and CDR2 FQGNSA. This CDR3 has 13 amino acids. This chain's CDR3 is CASSLVNTGGYTF. The CDR3 nucleotides read TGTGCCAGCAGCTTAGTAAACACGGGTGGCTACACCTTC.

A single count supports this clone. A read error may produce the germline difference seen at one junction end. This chain uses TRBV28 with TRBJ2-4, with 10 bases lining up with TRBD2. Germline CDR1 MDHEN, CDR2 SYDVKM. The CDR3 extends over 14 amino acids. The CDR3 coding sequence is TGTGCCAGCACTTTAATGGGACTAGCGAACATTCAGTACTTC. This codes for CASTLMGLANIQYF. The full variable domain, rest sourced from reference TRBV28 and TRBJ2-4, is DVKVTQSSRYLVKRTGEKVFLECVQDMDHENMFWYRQDPGLGLRLIYFSYDVKMKEKGDIPEGYSVSREKKERFSLILESASTNQTSMYLCASTLMGLANIQYFGAGTRLSVL.

The rearrangement links TRBV29-1 to TRBJ2-7; D is ambiguous. CDR3 length: 15 residues. Trimming removed 4 bases from V and 1 base from J, with 17 bases in between. Germline CDR1 and CDR2: SQVTM and ANQGSEA. The CDR3 nucleotides read TGCAGCGTTGTGTTGGGTAATAGTCTTTCCTACGAGCAGTACTTC. This codes for CSVVLGNSLSYEQYF.

The CDR3 nucleotides are TGTGCCAGCAGTTTAGGGTGGGGCAGGGGGACCGCTGAAGCTTTCTTT. Translated: CASSLGWGRGTAEAFF. This rearrangement joins TRBV27 to TRBJ1-1; 7 bases fit TRBD1. Germline trimming cut 2 bases from V and 6 bases from J; bases unmatched to any gene: 12. The CDR3 has 16 amino acids. Germline CDR1 reads MNHEY; CDR2 reads SMNVEV (reference sequence).

The rearrangement links TRBV30 to TRBJ1-1, with a weak D call TRBD1 (5 bases). Between the trimmed V and J ends, which lost 3 bases and 6 bases, there was a span of 14 bases. The CDR3 totals 13 residues. Per germline, CDR1 GTSNPN and CDR2 SVGIG (reference sequence). CDR3 nucleotides: TGTGCCTGGAGACTGCAGGGTGACTCTGAAGCTTTCTTT. Translating it yields CAWRLQGDSEAFF. The full variable domain, its missing parts supplied by reference TRBV30 and TRBJ1-1, is SQTIHQWPATLVQPVGSPLSLECTVEGTSNPNLYWYRQAAGRGLQLLFYSVGIGQISSEVPQNLSASRPQDRQFILSSKKLLLSDSGFYLCAWRLQGDSEAFFGQGTRLTVV.

In this sample, this clone turned up once. The chain carries TRBV6-1 and TRBJ2-3; 7 bases are a match to TRBD1. CDR3 length: 19 amino acids. V was clipped by 1 base and J by 1 base; unmatched bases: 14. Looked up from germline, CDR1 is MNHNS and CDR2 is SASEGT. CDR3 region: CASSEGKGAIAFGTDTQYF. Here the CDR3 DNA reads TGTGCCAGCAGTGAAGGGAAGGGGGCAATAGCTTTTGGCACAGATACGCAGTATTTT.

The genes are TRBV28 and TRBJ1-5, with D uncertain. The CDR3 has 15 amino acids. The germline V gene encodes CDR1 MDHEN and CDR2 SYDVKM. V was pared by 3 bases and J by 6 bases, with 15 bases between. CDR3 in amino acids: CASSFVLGGPQPQHF. CDR3 sequence (DNA): TGTGCCAGCAGTTTCGTTCTTGGAGGCCCTCAGCCCCAGCATTTT.

This sequence joins TRBV7-9 and TRBJ2-1, with D possibly TRBD1 on 6 matching bases. Germline CDR1 reads SEHNR; CDR2 reads FQNEAQ (reference sequence). This CDR3 is 15 amino acids long. V was cut by 5 bases and J by 4 bases, with 15 bases left in between. CDR3 sequence reads: CASSTRDMPYNEQFF. CDR3 sequence (DNA): TGTGCCAGCAGCACCCGGGACATGCCTTACAATGAGCAGTTCTTC.

The rearrangement uses TRBV11-3 and TRBJ2-5; 8 nucleotides line up with TRBD1. CDR1 is SGHNT, CDR2 YENEEA, per germline. The trim removed 5 bases at V and 5 bases at J, leaving 4 bases unmatched. CDR3 length: 13 amino acids. The CDR3 DNA follows: TGTGCCAGCAGCCGGACAGGGAGCGAGACCCAGTACTTC. Protein product: CASSRTGSETQYF.

J is TRBJ2-3 and V is TRBV30; 8 positions match TRBD2. V gave up 3 bases and J gave up 6 bases; unmatched junction bases: 5. Germline CDR1 and CDR2: GTSNPN and SVGIG (reference sequence). The CDR3 has 13 amino acids. CDR3 protein: CAWRAGVRDTQYF. In DNA form, the CDR3 reads TGTGCCTGGAGAGCGGGAGTACGGGATACGCAGTATTTT.

The V call is TRBV29-1, the J call TRBJ2-3; D tentatively reads TRBD1 or TRBD2 (6 bases each). CDR1 is SQVTM and CDR2 is ANQGSEA in the germline V gene. The V gene lost 5 bases and the J gene lost 4 bases, with 10 bases spanning the gap. The CDR3 is 12 amino acids. CDR3 DNA: TGCAGCGTTCAGGAGGGGGCAGATACGCAGTATTTT. This codes for CSVQEGADTQYF.

This clone was counted once. This rearrangement joins TRBV5-1 to TRBJ1-1; the D gene is possibly TRBD1 (5 bases). Trimming took off 1 base at V and 5 bases at J, with 21 bases between the two ends. The V gene's germline CDR1 is SGHRS and CDR2 YFSETQ. This CDR3 contains 17 residues. CDR3 sequence: CASSLLVTGVAGTEAFF. DNA of the CDR3: TGCGCCAGCAGCTTGCTTGTTACGGGGGTGGCGGGGACTGAAGCTTTCTTT.

The V gene is TRBV5-1, the J gene TRBJ1-1; TRBD1 matches at 7 bases. The CDR3 totals 15 residues. Germline V gene data show CDR1 as SGHRS and CDR2 as YFSETQ. After removal of 7 bases from V and 4 bases from J, the junction contained 13 bases not matched to a gene. The CDR3 spells CASHGQGGKGTEAFF. The CDR3 bases are TGCGCCAGCCATGGCCAGGGGGGAAAGGGCACTGAAGCTTTCTTT.

This clone has just a few counts. The rearrangement links TRBV6-1 to TRBJ1-5; tentative D call: TRBD1 (5 bases). This CDR3 comprises 13 residues. Germline V gene data show CDR1 as MNHNS and CDR2 as SASEGT. Deletions cut 8 bases from V and 3 bases from J, with 11 bases between. DNA for the CDR3: TGTGCCAGCCGGTGGGGGTACAATCAGCCCCAGCATTTT. Translated: CASRWGYNQPQHF.